The 20 T cell receptor beta chains given below trace back to one sample, sequenced in a study of blood T cell repertoires in COVID-19. Generated by immunoSEQ multiplex PCR, the TCRdb table keeps only in-frame clones and is missing some. The table shows 200,000 to 300,000 clones, with nearly 85% occurring only once. Input material: peripheral blood. These receptors were taken from a human donor in a cohort sampled during active COVID-19.

The chain combines TRBV5-1 with TRBJ2-1; 10 nucleotides line up with TRBD1. Germline trimming cut 4 bases from V and 8 bases from J; bases unmatched to any gene: 6. The V gene's germline CDR1 is SGHRS and CDR2 YFSETQ. The CDR3 runs to 14 residues. The CDR3 coding sequence is TGCGCCAGCAGCACGGGACAGGGGTTGGATGAGCAGTTCTTC. As protein: CASSTGQGLDEQFF.

V usage is TRBV5-1 and J usage is TRBJ1-1; D ambiguous. The ends were cut back, 1 base at V and 1 base at J, with 8 bases in the middle. CDR1 SGHRS and CDR2 YFSETQ come from the germline V gene. The CDR3 loop spans 14 amino acids. CDR3 in amino acids: CASSLFGQNTEAFF. The CDR3 DNA is TGCGCCAGCAGCTTGTTTGGCCAGAACACTGAAGCTTTCTTT.

The V and J genes are TRBV11-2 and TRBJ1-6; D perhaps matches TRBD1 (5 bases). V shed 3 bases and J shed 3 bases, with 9 bases lying between them. This CDR3 is built from 15 residues. The germline V gene encodes CDR1 SGHAT and CDR2 FQNNGV. The CDR3 DNA reads as TGTGCCAGCAGCTTGCAGGGTGACTATAATTCACCCCTCCACTTT. Translating gives CASSLQGDYNSPLHF.

CDR3 nucleotides: TGTGCCAGCAGCGCCGGGGGGGCCGCGGGCACCGGGGAGCTGTTTTTT. Translating it yields CASSAGGAAGTGELFF. The chain has TRBV3-1 (or the pseudogene TRBV3-2) and TRBJ2-2; 8 bases align to TRBD2. The J segment lost 4 bases and the V segment lost 5 bases, leaving 9 bases of the junction unmatched. Germline values: CDR1 LGHDT, CDR2 YNNKEL (reference sequence). This CDR3 comprises 16 residues.

In this sample, this clone turned up many times. V is TRBV4-2 and J is TRBJ1-4, with unresolved D. CDR3 length: 17 amino acids. Germline V lookup: CDR1 LGHNA, CDR2 YNFKEQ. The ends were cut back, 5 bases at V and 3 bases at J, with 19 bases in the middle. The chain's CDR3 is CASSERIVSGANEKLFF. Here the CDR3 DNA reads TGTGCCAGCAGCGAACGAATTGTGTCAGGTGCTAATGAAAAACTGTTTTTT.

This clone was picked up a small number of times. J is TRBJ2-7 and V is TRBV5-1; D is possibly TRBD2 (6 bases). Trimming stripped 4 bases from V and 3 bases from J, with 17 bases between. Germline V gene data show CDR1 as SGHRS and CDR2 as YFSETQ. The CDR3 has 15 amino acids. The CDR3 sequence: CASSVETRGDYEQYF. Here the CDR3 DNA reads TGCGCCAGCAGCGTCGAAACTCGCGGGGACTACGAGCAGTACTTC.

This chain links TRBV19 with TRBJ2-6; 11 bases match TRBD1. This CDR3 spans 16 amino acids. Trimming took 9 bases from V and 0 from J; bases not matched to a gene: 4. Germline V gives CDR1 LNHDA, CDR2 SQIVND (reference sequence). CDR3 DNA: TGTGCCAGCCGGGACAGGGGGGTCTCTGGGGCCAACGTCCTGACTTTC. This gives the protein CASRDRGVSGANVLTF.

V is TRBV7-2 and J is TRBJ2-1, with TRBD2 matching over 11 bases. This CDR3 has 17 amino acids. V lost 1 base and J lost 4; bases outside the gene matches: 6. CDR1 SGHTA and CDR2 FQGNSA come from the germline V gene. CDR3: CASSLDTSGGSYNEQFF. The DNA for the CDR3 is TGTGCCAGCAGCTTAGATACTAGCGGGGGATCGTACAATGAGCAGTTCTTC.

This clone was counted once. The chain carries TRBV27 and TRBJ2-7, with 12 bases fitting TRBD2. The CDR3 length is 15 residues. V shed 4 bases, J shed 5 bases, and the junction held 6 bases outside the gene matches. CDR1 is MNHEY and CDR2 is SMNVEV in the germline V gene (reference sequence). CDR3 region: CASSSQTSGSHEQYF. CDR3 bases: TGTGCCAGCAGTTCCCAGACTAGCGGGAGCCACGAGCAGTACTTC.

In regard to this clone: The same CDR3 is also encoded by other DNA sequences in this sample. The rearrangement links TRBV5-1 to TRBJ2-2, with 7 bases identical to TRBD1. Per the germline V gene, CDR1 is SGHRS and CDR2 is YFSETQ. CDR3 length equals 15 residues. The ends lost 4 bases at V and 2 bases at J; junction bases unmatched: 5. The CDR3 bases are TGCGCCAGCAGCGTAGGGACAGTAAACACCGGGGAGCTGTTTTTT. Translation gives CASSVGTVNTGELFF.

The CDR3: CASSLLGPQGIAKNIQYF. The CDR3 region has the DNA TGTGCCAGCAGCTTGCTCGGGCCCCAGGGGATAGCCAAAAACATTCAGTACTTC. The chain has TRBV5-6 and TRBJ2-4; tentatively, D is TRBD1 (6 bases). The germline CDR1 and CDR2 sequences are SGHDT and YYEEEE. The ends were cut back, 1 base at V and 0 bases at J, with 17 bases in the middle. The length of the CDR3 is 18 residues. Variable domain in full (rest from reference TRBV5-6 and TRBJ2-4): DAGVTQSPTHLIKTRGQQVTLRCSPKSGHDTVSWYQQALGQGPQFIFQYYEEEERQRGNFPDRFSGHQFPNYSSELNVNALLLGDSALYLCASSLLGPQGIAKNIQYFGAGTRLSVL.

V and J are TRBV5-1 and TRBJ2-5, with a weak D call TRBD1 (5 bases). Germline lookup yields CDR1 SGHRS and CDR2 YFSETQ. The V gene lost 2 bases and the J gene lost 4 bases, with 24 bases spanning the gap. This CDR3 has 18 amino acids. CDR3 DNA: TGCGCCAGCAGCTTTGGTGCGGCAGGCCCAAAAAGGGGAGAGACCCAGTACTTC. This sequence encodes CASSFGAAGPKRGETQYF.

The gene calls are TRBV11-2 and TRBJ1-6, with 7 bases that match TRBD1. With 5 bases clipped from V and 0 bases from J, the junction kept 13 bases outside the gene matches. CDR3 length equals 19 residues. Germline CDR1 reads SGHAT; CDR2 reads FQNNGV. The chain's CDR3 is CASSTAGTAWSSYNSPLHF. The CDR3, as DNA: TGTGCCAGCAGCACTGCCGGGACAGCCTGGAGCTCCTATAATTCACCCCTCCACTTT.

J is TRBJ2-5 and V is TRBV3-1 (or the pseudogene TRBV3-2); D perhaps matches TRBD1 (5 bases). The ends were cut back, 0 bases at V and 3 bases at J, with 17 bases in the middle. Germline CDR1 is LGHDT and CDR2 is YNNKEL (reference sequence). CDR3 size: 17 residues. CDR3 protein: CASSQDSKSLGEETQYF. The CDR3 bases are TGTGCCAGCAGCCAAGATTCCAAAAGTTTAGGGGAAGAGACCCAGTACTTC.

In its sample, this clone was seen once. The J gene is TRBJ2-3, the V gene TRBV10-3; 16 bases align to TRBD2. Germline lookup yields CDR1 ENHRY and CDR2 SYGVKD. Losses at the gene ends were 7 bases for V and 0 bases for J; bases not matched to a gene: 4. The CDR3 consists of 17 residues. The chain's CDR3 is CAITPGLAGGSTDTQYF. The CDR3 region has the DNA TGTGCCATCACTCCGGGACTAGCGGGGGGGAGCACAGATACGCAGTATTTT.

The V call is TRBV5-6, the J call TRBJ2-7; D is perhaps TRBD1 (5 bases). CDR3 length: 13 residues. Germline V CDR1 and CDR2: SGHDT, YYEEEE. Trimming took 4 bases from V and 6 from J, leaving 14 bases between them. For the CDR3, the DNA is TGTGCCAGCAGCCTACTGACAGAAACCGAGCAGTACTTC. Its protein is CASSLLTETEQYF.

The chain links TRBV10-2 to TRBJ2-2; 8 nucleotides agree with TRBD2. Germline-derived CDR1 and CDR2 are WSHSY and SAAADI. The CDR3 sequence is 12 residues long. Trimming removed 8 bases from V and 6 bases from J; junction bases left unmatched: 2. The CDR3 nucleotides are TGCGCCAGCCGGGGGGGGCCCGGGGAGCTGTTTTTT. Translating it yields CASRGGPGELFF.

This clone was seen ten or more times. At the DNA level, this CDR3 is encoded by other sequences in the same sample as well. For the CDR3, the DNA is TGCAGTGCTAGACTACAAGAGACCCAGTACTTC. As protein: CSARLQETQYF. The chain is built from TRBV20-1 and TRBJ2-5; D uncertain. Germline V gene lookup returns CDR1 DFQATT and CDR2 SNEGSKA (reference sequence). Trimming took 2 bases from V and 2 from J, leaving 3 bases between them. The CDR3 is 11 amino acids.

This chain uses TRBV19 with TRBJ1-1; D is uncertain. Trimming removed 3 bases at V and 1 base at J, with 6 bases between. This CDR3 spans 13 amino acids. Per the germline V gene, CDR1 is LNHDA and CDR2 is SQIVND (reference sequence). CDR3 protein: CASSIFKNTEAFF. The CDR3 bases are TGTGCCAGTAGTATTTTCAAGAACACTGAAGCTTTCTTT. Full variable domain (outside the CDR3, taken from reference TRBV19 and TRBJ1-1): DGGITQSPKYLFRKEGQNVTLSCEQNLNHDAMYWYRQDPGQGLRLIYYSQIVNDFQKGDIAEGYSVSREKKESFPLTVTSAQKNPTAFYLCASSIFKNTEAFFGQGTRLTVV.

This chain connects TRBV11-2 to TRBJ2-5; D gene uncertain. Germline V CDR1 and CDR2: SGHAT, FQNNGV. V was cut by 1 base and J by 6 bases, with 9 bases left in between. This CDR3 region has 13 residues. In DNA form, the CDR3 reads TGTGCCAGCAGCTTAGCACTATCGAAGACCCAGTACTTC. Translating it yields CASSLALSKTQYF.